These T cell receptor beta chains were read from a single sample in a study of blood T cell repertoires in COVID-19. TCRdb's copy holds only in-frame clones and misses some; the assay was immunoSEQ multiplex PCR. The repertoire includes 330,000 or so clones, about 90% of them detected once, and approximately 1% sits in the top ten. Sequenced: PBMCs or T cells enriched from blood (not recorded which). The receptors here all came from a woman in her 30s who had been exposed to COVID-19. CDR3s include the opening cysteine and the closing phenylalanine or tryptophan. The D gene is left open where the match is weak. Clone size is stated in some rows and not others, as once, few, many or a class when expanded.

size	V	D	J	CDR3	DNA
-	TRBV28	TRBD1	TRBJ1-6	CASSQTYGGRGVPLHF	TGTGCCAGCAGCCAAACGTATGGTGGCAGGGGGGTACCCCTCCACTTT
-	TRBV27	-	TRBJ1-1	CASSYTGKRVGTEAFF	TGTGCCAGCAGTTACACAGGGAAGAGGGTCGGCACTGAAGCTTTCTTT
-	TRBV28	-	TRBJ1-1	CASSPPDRDPEAFF	TGTGCCAGCAGTCCCCCCGACAGAGACCCTGAAGCTTTCTTT
-	TRBV19	TRBD1	TRBJ2-7	CASSIETGFSYEQYF	TGTGCCAGTAGTATCGAGACAGGGTTCTCCTACGAGCAGTACTTC
-	TRBV5-6	-	TRBJ2-7	CASRKDYHGGIYEQYF	TGTGCCAGCAGGAAAGACTATCACGGAGGGATATACGAGCAGTACTTC
once	TRBV4-1	TRBD2	TRBJ2-1	CASSQDSLAGYNEQFF	TGCGCCAGCAGCCAAGATTCACTAGCGGGATACAATGAGCAGTTCTTC
-	TRBV27	-	TRBJ2-3	CASSYRALGDTQYF	TGTGCCAGCAGTTACAGGGCCCTGGGAGATACGCAGTATTTT
-	TRBV5-8	-	TRBJ1-5	CASSLVDWQTGSQHF	TGTGCCAGCAGCTTGGTAGATTGGCAGACGGGGTCCCAGCATTTT
-	TRBV5-1	TRBD1	TRBJ2-4	CASSPGQLAKNIQYF	TGCGCCAGCAGCCCGGGACAGTTAGCCAAAAACATTCAGTACTTC
-	TRBV28	TRBD2	TRBJ2-2	CASRSGGLAGGTGELFF	TGTGCCAGCAGGAGTGGGGGGCTAGCGGGCGGCACCGGGGAGCTGTTTTTT
-	TRBV9	-	TRBJ2-1	CASSALLPGGTGSPNEQFF	TGTGCCAGCAGCGCCCTCCTCCCTGGGGGCACGGGGTCCCCAAATGAGCAGTTCTTC
-	TRBV27	-	TRBJ1-4	CASSLKRNEKLFF	TGTGCCAGCAGTTTAAAGAGAAATGAAAAACTGTTTTTT
-	TRBV10-2	-	TRBJ2-5	CASSRGREETQYF	TGCGCCAGCAGTAGGGGGAGAGAAGAGACCCAGTACTTC
-	TRBV18	TRBD1	TRBJ1-5	CASSPLPGQGPISPQHF	TGTGCCAGCTCACCACTCCCGGGACAGGGGCCCATCAGCCCCCAGCATTTT
-	TRBV5-1	-	TRBJ2-3	CASSPHGESGTDTQYF	TGCGCCAGCAGCCCCCATGGGGAGTCTGGCACAGATACGCAGTATTTT
-	TRBV7-9	TRBD1	TRBJ2-1	CASSQPGQGYNEQFF	TGTGCCAGCAGCCAACCGGGACAGGGTTACAATGAGCAGTTCTTC
-	TRBV6-5	-	TRBJ1-3	CASSYGSRLSGNTIYF	TGTGCCAGCAGTTACGGAAGCAGACTCTCTGGAAACACCATATATTTT
-	TRBV30	-	TRBJ1-6	CAWRKGAYNSPLHF	TGTGCCTGGAGAAAAGGGGCCTATAATTCACCCCTCCACTTT
-	TRBV28	-	TRBJ2-3	CASSPPSGDASTDTQYF	TGTGCCAGCAGTCCCCCTTCGGGAGACGCGAGCACAGATACGCAGTATTTT
-	TRBV30	-	TRBJ2-2	CALRRGNTGELFF	TGTGCCCTTAGACGCGGCAACACCGGGGAGCTGTTTTTT
-	TRBV2	TRBD2	TRBJ2-7	CASSPHSGRAYEQYF	TGTGCCAGCAGTCCTCATAGCGGGAGGGCTTACGAGCAGTACTTC
few	TRBV3-1/TRBV3-2	-	TRBJ2-3	CASSPTADISTDTQYF	TGTGCCAGCAGCCCTACGGCGGATATTAGCACAGATACGCAGTATTTT
once	TRBV24-1	TRBD1	TRBJ1-2	CATSDNRGLYGYTF	TGTGCCACCAGTGATAACAGGGGGCTGTATGGCTACACCTTC
-	TRBV9	TRBD2	TRBJ2-1	CASSVASWTSYNEQFF	TGTGCCAGCAGCGTAGCTTCATGGACTAGTTATAATGAGCAGTTCTTC
once	TRBV2	-	TRBJ2-2	CASSEFGRENTGELFF	TGTGCCAGCAGTGAATTCGGGCGGGAGAACACCGGGGAGCTGTTTTTT
-	TRBV28	-	TRBJ2-2	CASLDTNTGELFF	TGTGCCAGCCTTGACACTAACACCGGGGAGCTGTTTTTT
-	TRBV27	TRBD2	TRBJ2-1	CASSLRGLAGSSYNEQFF	TGTGCCAGCAGTTTACGCGGACTAGCGGGGAGCTCCTACAATGAGCAGTTCTTC
-	TRBV4-1	-	TRBJ1-3	CASSQDYGGARSGNTIYF	TGCGCCAGCAGCCAAGATTATGGGGGGGCAAGATCTGGAAACACCATATATTTT
-	TRBV19	-	TRBJ2-7	CASSIFQGYEQYF	TGTGCCAGTAGTATTTTCCAGGGCTACGAGCAGTACTTC
-	TRBV3-1/TRBV3-2	-	TRBJ1-3	CASSQFPSGNTIYF	TGTGCCAGCAGCCAGTTCCCCTCCGGAAACACCATATATTTT
once	TRBV28	-	TRBJ2-5	CASSFDRETQYF	TGTGCCAGCAGTTTTGACAGAGAGACCCAGTACTTC
-	TRBV29-1	TRBD1	TRBJ1-3	CSVLPAGDRVHSGNTIYF	TGCAGCGTCCTACCCGCCGGGGACAGGGTTCACTCTGGAAACACCATATATTTT
-	TRBV27	TRBD1	TRBJ1-2	CASTIRPTGGYYGYTF	TGTGCCAGCACCATTAGACCTACAGGGGGCTACTATGGCTACACCTTC
-	TRBV10-3	TRBD2	TRBJ2-1	CAIRKTSGITNEQFF	TGTGCCATCAGGAAGACTAGCGGGATCACGAATGAGCAGTTCTTC
-	TRBV9	-	TRBJ2-1	CASSVALSYNEQFF	TGTGCCAGCAGCGTAGCTCTCTCCTACAATGAGCAGTTCTTC
-	TRBV5-8	TRBD2	TRBJ2-7	CASSLGTSGIGKIRYEQYF	TGTGCCAGCAGCTTGGGGACTAGCGGGATAGGTAAAATTCGTTACGAGCAGTACTTC
-	TRBV3-1/TRBV3-2	-	TRBJ1-1	CASSQESRYHFF	TGTGCCAGCAGCCAAGAAAGCAGGTACCATTTTTTT
-	TRBV9	TRBD2	TRBJ2-3	CASSVALAGVTDTQYF	TGTGCCAGCAGCGTAGCCCTAGCGGGGGTCACAGATACGCAGTATTTT
-	TRBV12-5	-	TRBJ2-1	CASGLVLPEQFF	TGTGCTAGTGGTTTGGTACTCCCGGAGCAGTTCTTC
-	TRBV18	-	TRBJ2-1	CASSPQDKLNEQFF	TGTGCCAGCTCACCACAGGACAAACTAAATGAGCAGTTCTTC
-	TRBV19	TRBD1	TRBJ2-1	CASIGIGQGEGEQFF	TGTGCCAGTATCGGCATTGGACAGGGGGAGGGTGAGCAGTTCTTC
once	TRBV28	TRBD1	TRBJ1-1	CASSHGQGAAEAFF	TGTGCCAGCAGCCACGGACAGGGGGCGGCTGAAGCTTTCTTT
-	TRBV2	-	TRBJ1-2	CASSLAFQGNYGYTF	TGTGCCAGCAGTCTCGCGTTTCAGGGAAACTATGGCTACACCTTC
-	TRBV19	TRBD1	TRBJ1-1	CASSSGQGNARHTEAFF	TGTGCCAGTAGTAGCGGACAGGGGAACGCTCGGCACACTGAAGCTTTCTTT
-	TRBV19	TRBD1	TRBJ2-7	CASSIGTGSSYEQYF	TGTGCCAGTAGTATAGGGACAGGGAGCTCCTACGAGCAGTACTTC